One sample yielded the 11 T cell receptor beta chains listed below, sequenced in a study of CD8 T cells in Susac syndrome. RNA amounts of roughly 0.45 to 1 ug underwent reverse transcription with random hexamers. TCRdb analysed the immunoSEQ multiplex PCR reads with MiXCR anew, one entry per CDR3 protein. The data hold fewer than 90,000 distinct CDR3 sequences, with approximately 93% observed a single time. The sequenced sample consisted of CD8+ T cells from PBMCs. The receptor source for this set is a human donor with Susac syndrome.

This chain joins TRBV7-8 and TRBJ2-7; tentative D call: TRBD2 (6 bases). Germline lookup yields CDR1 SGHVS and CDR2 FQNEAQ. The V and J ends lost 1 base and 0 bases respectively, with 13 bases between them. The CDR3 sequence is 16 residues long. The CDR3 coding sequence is TGTGCCAGCAGCTTAGGGGGGAGGTCAAACTCCTACGAGCAGTACTTC. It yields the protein CASSLGGRSNSYEQYF.

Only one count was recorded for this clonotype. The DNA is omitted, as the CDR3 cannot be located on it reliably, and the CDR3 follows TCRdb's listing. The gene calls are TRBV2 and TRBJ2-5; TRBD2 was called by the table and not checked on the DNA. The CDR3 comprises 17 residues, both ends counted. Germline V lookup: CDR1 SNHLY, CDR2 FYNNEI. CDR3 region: CASSTSQLAGKLETQYF.

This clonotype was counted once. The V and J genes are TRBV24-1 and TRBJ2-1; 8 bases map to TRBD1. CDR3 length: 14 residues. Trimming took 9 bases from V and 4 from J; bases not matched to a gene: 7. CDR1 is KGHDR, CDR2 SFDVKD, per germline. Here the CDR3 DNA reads TGTGCCACCCAAGACAGGGGCCCTTACAATGAGCAGTTCTTC. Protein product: CATQDRGPYNEQFF.

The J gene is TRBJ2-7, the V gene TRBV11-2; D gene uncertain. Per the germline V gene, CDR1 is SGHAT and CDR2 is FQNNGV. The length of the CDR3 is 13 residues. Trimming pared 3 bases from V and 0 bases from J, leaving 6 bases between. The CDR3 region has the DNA TGTGCCAGCAGCTTTGGCAGCTCCTACGAGCAGTACTTC. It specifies CASSFGSSYEQYF.

CDR3 nucleotides: TGTGCCAGCAGCGCCTGGGAGCGGCCAGAGGAGACCCAGTACTTC. Protein sequence: CASSAWERPEETQYF. This chain links TRBV7-9 with TRBJ2-5, with a possible D match to TRBD2 (5 bases). Germline V gives CDR1 SEHNR, CDR2 FQNEAQ (reference sequence). The CDR3 totals 15 residues. Trimming pared 5 bases from V and 5 bases from J, leaving 18 bases between.

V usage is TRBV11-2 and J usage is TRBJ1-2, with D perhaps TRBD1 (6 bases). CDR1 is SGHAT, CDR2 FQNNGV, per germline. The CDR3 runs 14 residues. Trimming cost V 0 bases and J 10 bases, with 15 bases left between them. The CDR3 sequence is CASSLDLNRVDYTF. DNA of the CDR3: TGTGCCAGCAGCTTAGATCTAAACAGGGTTGACTACACCTTC.

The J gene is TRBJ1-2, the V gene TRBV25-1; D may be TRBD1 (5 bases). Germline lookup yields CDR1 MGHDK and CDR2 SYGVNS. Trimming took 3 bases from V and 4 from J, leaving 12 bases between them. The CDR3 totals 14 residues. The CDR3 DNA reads TGTGCCAGCAGTGATTCTGTCAGGGTCTATGGCTACACCTTC. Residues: CASSDSVRVYGYTF.

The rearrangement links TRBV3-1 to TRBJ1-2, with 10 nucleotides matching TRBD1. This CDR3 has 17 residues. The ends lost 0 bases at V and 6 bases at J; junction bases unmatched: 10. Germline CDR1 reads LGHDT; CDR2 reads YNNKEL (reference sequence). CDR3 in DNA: TGTGCCAGCAGCCAAGAAGGACAAAAGACAGGGGGCCATGGCTACACCTTC. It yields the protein CASSQEGQKTGGHGYTF. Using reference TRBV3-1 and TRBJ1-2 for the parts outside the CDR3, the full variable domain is DTAVSQTPKYLVTQMGNDKSIKCEQNLGHDTMYWYKQDSKKFLKIMFSYNNKELIINETVPNRFSPKSPDKAHLNLHINSLELGDSAVYFCASSQEGQKTGGHGYTFGSGTRLTVV.

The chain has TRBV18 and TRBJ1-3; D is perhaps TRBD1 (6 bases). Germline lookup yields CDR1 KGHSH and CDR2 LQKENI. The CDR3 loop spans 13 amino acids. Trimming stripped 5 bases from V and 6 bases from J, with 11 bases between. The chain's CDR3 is CASSWDTKNTIYF. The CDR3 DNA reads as TGTGCCAGCTCATGGGACACAAAAAACACCATATATTTT. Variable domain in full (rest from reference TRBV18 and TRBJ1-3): NAGVMQNPRHLVRRRGQEARLRCSPMKGHSHVYWYRQLPEEGLKFMVYLQKENIIDESGMPKERFSAEFPKEGPSILRIQQVVRGDSAAYFCASSWDTKNTIYFGEGSWLTVV.

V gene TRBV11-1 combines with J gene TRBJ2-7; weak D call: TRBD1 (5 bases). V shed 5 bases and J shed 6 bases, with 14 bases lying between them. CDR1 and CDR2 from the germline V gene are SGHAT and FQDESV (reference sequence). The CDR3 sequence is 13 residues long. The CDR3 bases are TGTGCCAGCAGCCCCGAAGGGGAAGCCGAGCAGTACTTC. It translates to CASSPEGEAEQYF.

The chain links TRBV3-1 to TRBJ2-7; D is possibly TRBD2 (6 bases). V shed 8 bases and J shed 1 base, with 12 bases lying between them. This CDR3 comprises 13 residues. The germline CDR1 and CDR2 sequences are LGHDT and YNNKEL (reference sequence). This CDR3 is CASRRGGSYEQYF. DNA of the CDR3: TGTGCCAGCCGGAGAGGAGGGTCCTACGAGCAGTACTTC.